This passage covers 20 T cell receptor beta chains from one sample sequenced in a study of blood T cell repertoires in COVID-19. Measured with immunoSEQ multiplex PCR; TCRdb has only the in-frame clones, and not every one. The sample carries 180,000 or so clones, 84% recorded once. Sequencing input: peripheral blood. The receptors were gathered from a woman between 70 and 85 years old with COVID-19, enrolled during active disease.

The V and J genes are TRBV28 and TRBJ1-1, with 7 bases fitting TRBD1. V trimming: 8 bases; J trimming: 4 bases; junction bases outside the gene matches: 7. CDR1 and CDR2 (germline): MDHEN, SYDVKM. The CDR3 loop spans 13 amino acids. The CDR3 DNA sequence: TGTGCCAGCCGTAACAGGGGCAGCACTGAAGCTTTCTTT. Residues: CASRNRGSTEAFF.

J is TRBJ2-3 and V is TRBV7-2; D perhaps matches TRBD2 (6 bases). The length of the CDR3 is 14 residues. Between the trimmed V and J ends, which lost 1 base and 12 bases, there was a span of 17 bases. Germline assignment: CDR1 SGHTA and CDR2 FQGNSA. CDR3 region: CASSLEMLGDLQYF. The CDR3 nucleotides are TGTGCCAGCAGCTTAGAGATGTTGGGGGACTTACAGTATTTT.

In DNA form, the CDR3 reads TGTGCCAGCAGCTTTTTACAGGGCTATGGCTACACCTTC. It encodes CASSFLQGYGYTF. V gene TRBV7-8 combines with J gene TRBJ1-2, with D maybe TRBD1 (6 bases). Germline values: CDR1 SGHVS, CDR2 FQNEAQ. V lost 3 bases and J 4 bases, leaving 9 bases between the germline ends. The CDR3 covers 13 residues.

The genes are TRBV30 and TRBJ1-3, with no clear D. This CDR3 has 13 residues. Germline V gene lookup returns CDR1 GTSNPN and CDR2 SVGIG (reference sequence). Trimming pared 4 bases from V and 2 bases from J, leaving 9 bases between. The CDR3 sequence is CAWKNRAGNTIYF. The CDR3, as DNA: TGTGCCTGGAAAAACCGGGCTGGAAACACCATATATTTT.

The chain combines TRBV30 with TRBJ2-2; a possible D gene is TRBD2 (6 bases). The CDR3 length is 17 residues. Germline V gene data show CDR1 as GTSNPN and CDR2 as SVGIG (reference sequence). Between the trimmed V and J ends, which lost 5 bases and 5 bases, there was a span of 24 bases. CDR3: CAWDKIGTPGRTGELFF. CDR3 DNA: TGTGCCTGGGACAAAATAGGGACTCCAGGGAGAACCGGGGAGCTGTTTTTT. Full variable domain (remainder filled in from reference TRBV30 and TRBJ2-2): SQTIHQWPATLVQPVGSPLSLECTVEGTSNPNLYWYRQAAGRGLQLLFYSVGIGQISSEVPQNLSASRPQDRQFILSSKKLLLSDSGFYLCAWDKIGTPGRTGELFFGEGSRLTVL.

J is TRBJ2-7 and V is TRBV3-1 (or the pseudogene TRBV3-2); no definite D call. Germline lookup yields CDR1 LGHDT and CDR2 YNNKEL (reference sequence). V was trimmed by 0 bases and J by 2 bases, leaving 17 bases between them. The CDR3 sequence is 17 residues long. The CDR3 bases are TGTGCCAGCAGCCAAGAATTCGCTGAGACTTTTGCCTACGAGCAGTACTTC. Translating it yields CASSQEFAETFAYEQYF.

This clone was detected once. The V gene is TRBV18, the J gene TRBJ2-1, with a tentative D call TRBD1 (6 bases). The CDR3 spans 13 residues. V was pared by 2 bases and J by 4 bases, with 6 bases between. Germline CDR1 and CDR2: KGHSH and LQKENI. The CDR3 here is CASSPGQYNEQFF. DNA of the CDR3: TGTGCCAGCTCACCAGGACAGTACAATGAGCAGTTCTTC.

The chain links TRBV5-6 to TRBJ1-4; no reliable D call. The CDR3 totals 14 residues. The V gene lost 5 bases and the J gene lost 8 bases, with 16 bases spanning the gap. Germline CDR1 SGHDT, CDR2 YYEEEE. Here the CDR3 reads CASSLLAAREKLFF. The CDR3 nucleotides are TGTGCCAGCAGTCTTTTGGCGGCGAGGGAAAAACTGTTTTTT.

The V gene is TRBV7-9, the J gene TRBJ2-1; D is possibly TRBD1 (5 bases). CDR3 length: 16 residues. The V and J ends lost 2 bases and 4 bases respectively, with 15 bases between them. Germline V gene lookup returns CDR1 SEHNR and CDR2 FQNEAQ (reference sequence). CDR3 sequence: CASSLQPTTAYNEQFF. DNA of the CDR3: TGTGCCAGCAGCTTACAACCGACGACAGCTTACAATGAGCAGTTCTTC. Full variable domain (missing parts from reference TRBV7-9 and TRBJ2-1): DTGVSQNPRHKITKRGQNVTFRCDPISEHNRLYWYRQTLGQGPEFLTYFQNEAQLEKSRLLSDRFSAERPKGSFSTLEIQRTEQGDSAMYLCASSLQPTTAYNEQFFGPGTRLTVL.

The chain couples TRBV5-1 to TRBJ2-2; 8 bases match TRBD1. Germline lookup yields CDR1 SGHRS and CDR2 YFSETQ. The CDR3 loop spans 16 amino acids. The V segment lost 0 bases and the J segment 5 bases; nucleotides outside the gene matches: 6. CDR3 in amino acids: CASSLGVDRATGELFF. The CDR3 coding sequence is TGCGCCAGCAGCTTGGGGGTGGACAGGGCGACCGGGGAGCTGTTTTTT.

This sequence joins TRBV5-8 and TRBJ1-3, with D perhaps matching TRBD1 (6 bases). This CDR3 is built from 13 residues. V lost 2 bases, J lost 9 bases, and 12 bases lay in between. Germline values: CDR1 SGHTS, CDR2 YDEGEE. The CDR3 reads CASSFRGASTIYF. The CDR3 nucleotides are TGTGCCAGCAGCTTTCGGGGGGCGAGCACCATATATTTT.

Only a few counts were recorded for this clone. This chain uses TRBV18 with TRBJ1-3, with D unresolved. The CDR3 is made up of 14 amino acids. Germline-derived CDR1 and CDR2 are KGHSH and LQKENI. V lost 1 base, J lost 8 bases, and 12 bases lay in between. This CDR3 is CASSPRATRDTIYF. CDR3 DNA sequence: TGTGCCAGCTCACCACGGGCTACTCGCGACACCATATATTTT.

The chain carries TRBV28 and TRBJ1-2; TRBD1 is a possible D gene (5 bases). The CDR3 has 13 residues. Germline V lookup: CDR1 MDHEN, CDR2 SYDVKM. Trimming stripped 5 bases from V and 4 bases from J, with 11 bases between. The CDR3 here is CASSGRGTYGYTF. The CDR3 DNA follows: TGTGCCAGCAGTGGGAGGGGAACCTATGGCTACACCTTC.

V usage is TRBV28 and J usage is TRBJ1-5; 8 bases are a match to TRBD1. The CDR3 extends over 15 amino acids. V trimming: 7 bases; J trimming: 7 bases; junction bases outside the gene matches: 12. Germline CDR1 MDHEN, CDR2 SYDVKM. The DNA for the CDR3 is TGTGCCAGCACCACCCCCGGACAGGGAAAGCAGCCCCAGCATTTT. Protein: CASTTPGQGKQPQHF.

In regard to this clone: Other nucleotide sequences from this sample produce the same CDR3. The chain combines TRBV12-3 or TRBV12-4 with TRBJ1-1, with TRBD1 as a possible D gene (6 bases). The CDR3 length is 12 residues. Trimming removed 2 bases at V and 5 bases at J, with 6 bases between. The CDR3 sequence: CASSLRGTEAFF. The CDR3 DNA is TGTGCCAGCAGTTTAAGGGGGACTGAAGCTTTCTTT.

The chain combines TRBV6-2 or TRBV6-3 with TRBJ1-5; D gene ambiguous. Deletions cut 3 bases from V and 4 bases from J, with 10 bases between. CDR3 length: 14 amino acids. Germline V CDR1 and CDR2: MNHEY, SVGEGT. CDR3: CASSYYSGNQPQHF. DNA of the CDR3: TGTGCCAGCAGTTATTACAGCGGTAATCAGCCCCAGCATTTT.

This chain links TRBV6-5 with TRBJ2-7, with D maybe TRBD1 (5 bases). The CDR3 is 15 amino acids. Trimming pared 11 bases from V and 1 base from J, leaving 21 bases between. Looked up from germline, CDR1 is MNHEY and CDR2 is SVGAGI. The CDR3 protein is CAANKARRGSYEQYF. DNA for the CDR3: TGTGCCGCCAATAAGGCAAGAAGGGGTTCCTACGAGCAGTACTTC.

V and J are TRBV7-2 and TRBJ2-1; D not resolved. V lost 3 bases, J lost 2 bases, and 14 bases lay in between. Germline lookup yields CDR1 SGHTA and CDR2 FQGNSA. The CDR3 length is 16 residues. CDR3 region: CASSFREIPPYNEQFF. As DNA, the CDR3 is TGTGCCAGCAGCTTCCGTGAGATCCCTCCCTACAATGAGCAGTTCTTC.

This CDR3 is CASSLPAGLKETQYF. The CDR3 nucleotides are TGTGCCAGCAGTTTACCCGCGGGGTTAAAAGAGACCCAGTACTTC. The chain combines TRBV28 with TRBJ2-5; tentatively, D is TRBD2 (6 bases). Germline values: CDR1 MDHEN, CDR2 SYDVKM. The CDR3 runs to 15 residues. Between the trimmed V and J ends, which lost 2 bases and 3 bases, there was a span of 13 bases.

V is TRBV27 and J is TRBJ1-1; D unresolved. This CDR3 spans 15 amino acids. Deletions cut 7 bases from V and 5 bases from J, with 20 bases between. The germline CDR1 and CDR2 sequences are MNHEY and SMNVEV (reference sequence). DNA for the CDR3: TGTGCCAGCACCCAACGTATCGGTGGAGGGACTGAAGCTTTCTTT. As protein: CASTQRIGGGTEAFF.